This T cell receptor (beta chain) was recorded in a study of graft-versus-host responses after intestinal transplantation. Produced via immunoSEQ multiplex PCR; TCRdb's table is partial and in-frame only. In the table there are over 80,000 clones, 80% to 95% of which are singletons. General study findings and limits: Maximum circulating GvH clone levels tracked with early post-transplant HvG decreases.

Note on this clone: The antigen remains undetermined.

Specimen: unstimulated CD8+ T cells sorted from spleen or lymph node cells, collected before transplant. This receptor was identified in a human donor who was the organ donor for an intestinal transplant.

CDR3 protein: CASGTGGNTEAFF. CDR3 DNA sequence: TGCGCCAGCGGCACGGGGGGAAACACTGAAGCTTTCTTT. The V call is TRBV4-1, the J call TRBJ1-1; D perhaps matches TRBD1 (5 bases). With 8 bases removed from V and 2 bases from J, the gap between germline ends came to 12 bases. CDR1 and CDR2 (germline): MGHRA, YSYEKL. This CDR3 has 13 residues.